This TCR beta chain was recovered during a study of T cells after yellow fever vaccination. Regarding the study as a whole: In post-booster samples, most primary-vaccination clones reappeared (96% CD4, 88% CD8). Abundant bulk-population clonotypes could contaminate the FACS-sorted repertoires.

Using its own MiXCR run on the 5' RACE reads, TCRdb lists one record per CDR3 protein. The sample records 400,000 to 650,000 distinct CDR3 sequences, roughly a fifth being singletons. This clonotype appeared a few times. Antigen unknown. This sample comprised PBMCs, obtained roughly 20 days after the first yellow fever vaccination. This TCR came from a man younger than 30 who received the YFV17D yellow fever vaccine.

DNA of the CDR3: TGTGCCAGCAGCCGGGTGGGCAGAAGCACAGATACGCAGTATTTT. Translating gives CASSRVGRSTDTQYF. The chain couples TRBV7-9 to TRBJ2-3; D call uncertain. The CDR3 contains 15 residues. Trimming left V 5 bases short and J 0 bases short, with 12 bases between. CDR1 and CDR2 from the germline V gene are SEHNR and FQNEAQ (reference sequence).